This T cell receptor (beta chain) was sequenced during a study of chemoradiotherapy in HPV16-positive cancers. Overall study results and limits: Candidate HPV-specific clones and E7-related TCR motifs grew in tumor during treatment.

This clone has only one observation. Its matching antigen is unknown. The same CDR3 arises from other DNA sequences in this sample as well. The germline gives CDR1 SNHLY, CDR2 FYNNEI. The CDR3 extends over 13 amino acids. Trimming took 3 bases from V and 6 from J; bases not matched to a gene: 2. The protocol was immunoSEQ multiplex PCR, while the TCRdb copy is restricted to in-frame clones and leaves out a portion. The data contain 4,900 or so clones, 86% of them seen just once; the ten biggest clones take up roughly 2.3%. J is TRBJ2-3 and V is TRBV2, with 8 bases matching TRBD1. Source: tumor tissue, taken from a patient who underwent chemoradiotherapy. The clonotype originates from a human donor with HPV-associated anogenital cancer. The CDR3: CASSDRGLDTQYF. CDR3 DNA sequence: TGTGCCAGCAGTGACAGGGGGCTGGATACGCAGTATTTT.